This passage covers 19 T cell receptor beta chains from one sample sequenced in a study of shared clonotypes between healthy human individuals. The method was immunoSEQ multiplex PCR; TCRdb's version includes in-frame clones alone and lacks a portion of them. The sample records some 380,000 clones, just over 95% being singletons. The sequencing sample was made of memory CD8+ T cells sorted from blood. Specified subset: CD45RO+ cells pooled with CCR7-negative TemRA cells. The receptors here all came from a man aged 30 to 39 in good health.

V usage is TRBV23-1 and J usage is TRBJ2-7; tentative D call: TRBD1 (6 bases). TRBV23-1 is treated as an ORF (open reading frame) with a function not yet certain. The V gene lost 5 bases and the J gene lost 11 bases, with 16 bases spanning the gap. CDR3 length equals 12 residues. CDR3 DNA: TGCGCCAGCAGTTTCACCACCGGGACAAAGTACTTC. This sequence encodes CASSFTTGTKYF.

The CDR3 DNA follows: TGTGCCAGTAGGACTCAGGGGGCCGGAACTGAAGCTTTCTTT. Residues: CASRTQGAGTEAFF. The chain uses TRBV19 and TRBJ1-1; the match to TRBD1 covers 8 bases. Looked up from germline, CDR1 is LNHDA and CDR2 is SQIVND (reference sequence). CDR3 length: 14 amino acids. The ends lost 6 bases at V and 5 bases at J; junction bases unmatched: 8.

This chain uses TRBV4-2 with TRBJ2-3; D gene uncertain. The V end was cut by 3 bases, the J end by 4 bases, with 20 bases between. This CDR3 has 17 residues. The germline gives CDR1 LGHNA, CDR2 YNFKEQ. The CDR3 here is CASSHEAGRPRPDTQYF. CDR3 sequence (DNA): TGTGCCAGCAGCCATGAGGCCGGACGGCCAAGGCCAGATACGCAGTATTTT.

The rearrangement uses TRBV6-5 and TRBJ2-7; 8 bases line up with TRBD1. With 7 bases clipped from V and 4 bases from J, the junction kept 9 bases outside the gene matches. The CDR3 is made up of 14 amino acids. Germline V lookup: CDR1 MNHEY, CDR2 SVGAGI. CDR3: CASTPGQGLYEQYF. The CDR3 DNA reads TGTGCCAGCACCCCTGGACAGGGATTATACGAGCAGTACTTC.

The chain uses TRBV10-3 and TRBJ1-5; unclear D gene. The CDR3 spans 13 residues. The germline V and J ends were trimmed by 4 bases and 5 bases, with 9 bases remaining between them. CDR1 and CDR2 (germline): ENHRY, SYGVKD. The CDR3 here is CAISAAGDQPQHF. DNA for the CDR3: TGTGCCATCAGTGCGGCCGGTGATCAGCCCCAGCATTTT.

Points on this clone: A read error may account for a junction end that differs from germline. J is TRBJ2-6 and V is TRBV28; the match to TRBD1 covers 9 bases. Germline values: CDR1 MDHEN, CDR2 SYDVKM. The CDR3 runs 11 residues. CDR3 amino acids: CASRFMGQGSF. The CDR3 bases are TGTGCCAGCAGATTTATGGGACAGGGATCTTTC.

The V and J genes are TRBV2 and TRBJ1-1; D is unresolved. With 2 bases removed from V and 10 bases from J, the gap between germline ends came to 5 bases. The CDR3 has 10 residues. CDR1 and CDR2 (germline): SNHLY, FYNNEI. CDR3 region: CASSEFVAFF. The CDR3 DNA reads as TGTGCCAGCAGTGAATTCGTAGCTTTCTTT.

J is TRBJ2-7 and V is TRBV19; weak D call: TRBD1 (6 bases). The V gene's germline CDR1 is LNHDA and CDR2 SQIVND (reference sequence). V dropped 4 bases and J dropped 3 bases, with 16 bases sitting between them. The CDR3 contains 15 residues. The CDR3 DNA sequence: TGTGCCAGTAGTAGTCCCCAGGGGAGATACTACGAGCAGTACTTC. The encoded protein is CASSSPQGRYYEQYF.

This clone was seen once. This sequence joins TRBV18 and TRBJ1-1; TRBD1 matches at 8 bases. Germline V gene data show CDR1 as KGHSH and CDR2 as LQKENI. The trim removed 6 bases at V and 0 bases at J, leaving 9 bases unmatched. CDR3 length: 16 residues. CDR3 sequence reads: CASSYWTGMMNTEAFF. In DNA form, the CDR3 reads TGTGCCAGCTCCTACTGGACAGGGATGATGAACACTGAAGCTTTCTTT.

The gene calls are TRBV10-3 and TRBJ1-2, with TRBD1 matching 10 bases. The V segment lost 8 bases and the J segment 5 bases; nucleotides outside the gene matches: 17. Germline CDR1 is ENHRY and CDR2 is SYGVKD. CDR3 length equals 17 residues. CDR3 in DNA: TGTGCCATCGATTCTGGTCGGGACAGGGGCACGGAATATGGCTACACCTTC. Protein product: CAIDSGRDRGTEYGYTF.

The genes are TRBV10-3 and TRBJ2-7, with a tentative D call TRBD2 (6 bases). This CDR3 is 13 amino acids long. CDR1 is ENHRY and CDR2 is SYGVKD in the germline V gene. Trimming pared 6 bases from V and 2 bases from J, leaving 11 bases between. CDR3 amino acids: CAISRDSPYEQYF. The CDR3 region has the DNA TGTGCCATCAGCCGGGACTCCCCCTACGAGCAGTACTTC.

The chain carries TRBV28 and TRBJ1-2; D gene uncertain. Per the germline V gene, CDR1 is MDHEN and CDR2 is SYDVKM. CDR3 size: 12 residues. The germline V and J ends were trimmed by 7 bases and 7 bases, with 13 bases remaining between them. Written as DNA, the CDR3 is TGTGCCAGCATTAAGTCACTCGGTGGCTACACCTTC. This translates into CASIKSLGGYTF.

The chain employs TRBV12-5 and TRBJ2-2; D call uncertain. The ends were cut back, 4 bases at V and 5 bases at J, with 11 bases in the middle. This CDR3 is 14 amino acids long. Germline V gene sequence: CDR1 LGHNT, CDR2 FRNRAP. The CDR3 sequence is CASGSGGTTGELFF. The CDR3 region has the DNA TGTGCTAGTGGTTCGGGTGGAACTACCGGGGAGCTGTTTTTT.

The chain carries TRBV7-9 and TRBJ2-5; possible D gene TRBD1, 6 bases. Trimming took off 11 bases at V and 0 bases at J, with 16 bases between the two ends. Looked up from germline, CDR1 is SEHNR and CDR2 is FQNEAQ (reference sequence). The CDR3 extends over 14 amino acids. CDR3 in amino acids: CASRSRTDQETQYF. Written as DNA, the CDR3 is TGTGCCTCCAGGTCCCGGACAGACCAAGAGACCCAGTACTTC.

This rearrangement joins TRBV27 to TRBJ2-3; maybe TRBD1 (5 bases). The CDR3 runs 14 residues. Germline-derived CDR1 and CDR2 are MNHEY and SMNVEV (reference sequence). Between the trimmed V and J ends, which lost 2 bases and 3 bases, there was a span of 9 bases. The CDR3 loop is CASSLGAETDTQYF. CDR3 DNA sequence: TGTGCCAGCAGTTTAGGGGCAGAGACAGATACGCAGTATTTT.

V usage is TRBV2 and J usage is TRBJ2-1; D is possibly TRBD2 (6 bases). This CDR3 spans 15 amino acids. Germline loops: CDR1 SNHLY, CDR2 FYNNEI. V was clipped by 3 bases and J by 5 bases, with 14 bases between them. This CDR3 reads CASSDEGRGDNEQFF. DNA of the CDR3: TGTGCCAGCAGTGATGAGGGGCGCGGGGACAATGAGCAGTTCTTC.

The chain joins TRBV19 to TRBJ2-2; D tentatively fits TRBD1 or TRBD2 (7 bases each). CDR1 is LNHDA, CDR2 SQIVND, per germline (reference sequence). V gave up 4 bases and J gave up 4 bases, with 13 bases separating them. The CDR3 sequence is 15 residues long. The CDR3 DNA follows: TGTGCCAGTAGTAGAGCGGGACAGCTCACCGGGGAGCTGTTTTTT. Encoded protein: CASSRAGQLTGELFF.

This chain joins TRBV25-1 and TRBJ2-5; TRBD1 matches 9 bases. V was clipped by 6 bases and J by 7 bases; unmatched bases: 21. The CDR3 length is 18 residues. Germline V gene sequence: CDR1 MGHDK, CDR2 SYGVNS. CDR3 loop: CASSPGQGRARLFGTQYF. CDR3 coding DNA: TGTGCCAGCAGCCCGGGACAGGGTAGGGCGCGGCTCTTTGGGACCCAGTACTTC.

This chain uses TRBV11-2 with TRBJ2-5; TRBD1 might be the D (6 bases). The CDR3 loop spans 14 amino acids. Germline CDR1 SGHAT, CDR2 FQNNGV. Trimming removed 4 bases at V and 3 bases at J, with 12 bases between. The CDR3 here is CASSSEPGEETQYF. The DNA of the CDR3 is TGTGCCAGCAGCTCGGAGCCAGGGGAAGAGACCCAGTACTTC. Full variable domain (rest looked up from reference TRBV11-2 and TRBJ2-5): EAGVAQSPRYKIIEKRQSVAFWCNPISGHATLYWYQQILGQGPKLLIQFQNNGVVDDSQLPKDRFSAERLKGVDSTLKIQPAKLEDSAVYLCASSSEPGEETQYFGPGTRLLVL.